These 8 T cell receptor beta chains were all obtained from the same sample, sequenced in a study of cytomegalovirus exposure and HLA in healthy donors. Vbeta (60) and Jbeta (13) primers were used in the PCR. TCRdb keeps only in-frame clones here, not all; method: immunoSEQ multiplex PCR. Here the sample table reports around 210,000 clones. Specimen: PBMCs. These receptors originate from a girl aged 2 to 9 in good health and CMV-seropositive.

The chain carries TRBV11-2 and TRBJ2-1; D perhaps matches TRBD2 (6 bases). CDR1 is SGHAT, CDR2 FQNNGV, per germline. The length of the CDR3 is 15 residues. Trimming took 5 bases from V and 9 from J, leaving 20 bases between them. Here the CDR3 reads CASSPAGRLFSEQFF. CDR3 coding DNA: TGTGCCAGCAGCCCGGCGGGGCGGCTTTTTTCTGAGCAGTTCTTC. Based on the CDR3 plus reference TRBV11-2 and TRBJ2-1, the full variable domain is EAGVAQSPRYKIIEKRQSVAFWCNPISGHATLYWYQQILGQGPKLLIQFQNNGVVDDSQLPKDRFSAERLKGVDSTLKIQPAKLEDSAVYLCASSPAGRLFSEQFFGPGTRLTVL.

Written as DNA, the CDR3 is TGTGCCAGCAGCTTAGGGACTACTCCCTATACGCAGTATTTT. As protein: CASSLGTTPYTQYF. The rearrangement joins TRBV7-2 to TRBJ2-3; D may be TRBD2 (6 bases). CDR1 is SGHTA, CDR2 FQGNSA, per germline. Trimming left V 1 base short and J 7 bases short, with 12 bases between. The CDR3 is made up of 14 amino acids.

The V gene is TRBV27, the J gene TRBJ2-7; 11 nucleotides match TRBD2. Germline assignment: CDR1 MNHEY and CDR2 SMNVEV (reference sequence). The CDR3 is 14 residues long. J lost 2 bases, V lost 8 bases, and 5 bases had no gene match. This chain's CDR3 is CASRGTSGPYEQYF. The CDR3 bases are TGTGCCAGCCGCGGGACTAGCGGCCCCTACGAGCAGTACTTC.

This chain joins TRBV4-1 and TRBJ1-2; D remains ambiguous. V was pared by 3 bases and J by 2 bases, with 10 bases between. From germline, CDR1 is MGHRA and CDR2 YSYEKL. The CDR3 has 14 residues. The DNA for the CDR3 is TGCGCCAGCAGCCAGGTCGGTTCAAACTATGGCTACACCTTC. Residues: CASSQVGSNYGYTF.

The chain uses TRBV10-3 and TRBJ2-1, with 7 nucleotides matching TRBD1. With V trimmed by 4 bases and J by 9 bases, 6 bases remained unmatched. CDR1 is ENHRY, CDR2 SYGVKD, per germline. CDR3 size: 13 residues. CDR3 protein: CAISAPGQLEQFF. For the CDR3, the DNA is TGTGCCATCAGTGCACCGGGACAGCTTGAGCAGTTCTTC.

The V gene is TRBV6-5, the J gene TRBJ2-1, with TRBD2 matching 8 bases. Germline CDR1 MNHEY, CDR2 SVGAGI. Germline trimming cut 5 bases from V and 3 bases from J; bases unmatched to any gene: 6. The CDR3 loop spans 15 amino acids. CDR3 in amino acids: CASSASGRSYNEQFF. CDR3 DNA sequence: TGTGCCAGCAGTGCCAGCGGGAGAAGCTACAATGAGCAGTTCTTC.

J is TRBJ2-4 and V is TRBV19; tentatively, D is TRBD1 (6 bases). Germline V lookup: CDR1 LNHDA, CDR2 SQIVND (reference sequence). The CDR3 runs to 12 residues. Trimming removed 8 bases at V and 6 bases at J, with 11 bases between. CDR3 loop: CASGIQGNIQYF. DNA for the CDR3: TGTGCCAGTGGGATACAGGGAAACATTCAGTACTTC.

The rearrangement links TRBV18 to TRBJ1-1, with TRBD1 identical over 7 bases. J was trimmed by 2 bases and V by 5 bases; bases with no gene match: 8. Germline V gene lookup returns CDR1 KGHSH and CDR2 LQKENI. This CDR3 region has 15 residues. The CDR3 loop is CASSLKGGGNTEAFF. CDR3 coding DNA: TGTGCCAGCTCATTAAAAGGAGGGGGCAACACTGAAGCTTTCTTT. Looking up the rest from reference TRBV18 and TRBJ1-1 gives the full variable domain: NAGVMQNPRHLVRRRGQEARLRCSPMKGHSHVYWYRQLPEEGLKFMVYLQKENIIDESGMPKERFSAEFPKEGPSILRIQQVVRGDSAAYFCASSLKGGGNTEAFFGQGTRLTVV.